This T cell receptor beta chain was documented in a study of Graves' ophthalmopathy and Graves' hyperthyroidism. Study background: A follow-up of 18 months without ophthalmopathy meant that hyperthyroidism was stable. Study conclusions and caveats: Prediction of ophthalmopathy progression reached 70.59% sensitivity and 72% to 75% specificity. Cross-validated, the 13-signature model showed 87.88%/81.08% sensitivity/specificity, and 80%/75% in the test set.

In this sample, this clonotype turned up many times. Its antigen remains unidentified. Amplification targeted the TCR beta CDR3 regions, with RNA transcripts as the source material. First-round RT-PCR used HTBI primers; second-round multiplex PCR followed. One entry per CDR3 protein results from TCRdb running MiXCR on the multiplex PCR reads. The sample lists 900,000 to 1,200,000 distinct CDR3 sequences, about two fifths occurring once. This CDR3 is built from 14 residues. V was shortened by 0 bases and J by 5 bases, with 10 bases between the two germline ends. Germline-derived CDR1 and CDR2 are LNHDA and SQIVND (reference sequence). Recruitment covered hyperthyroidism patients aged 18 to 65 whose new diagnosis was of under 2 months' duration.

The V call is TRBV19, the J call TRBJ2-5; no firm D call. Sequencing used peripheral blood or thyroid tissue (not recorded which). The clonotype originates from an adult man with Graves' hyperthyroidism. CDR3 nucleotide sequence: TGTGCCAGTAGTATAGATCGACGAAGGGAGACCCAGTACTTC. Translation: CASSIDRRRETQYF.